The 10 T cell receptor beta chains below come from one sample, sequenced in a study of blood T cell repertoires in COVID-19 (dated by TCRdb to 2020 to 2021). Library method: the immunoSEQ multiplex PCR assay. TCRdb took over this immuneACCESS table, retaining in-frame rearrangements with V and J assigned. Such tables are incomplete; in checked studies, under half of the missing clones stem from an unresolved V gene, and the remainder is unexplained. Within this sample are some 170,000 clones, with roughly 86% of them counted one time only. Under 5% of the sample goes to the ten largest clones. The sample was peripheral blood. These receptors were obtained from a woman in her sixties who had recovered from COVID-19.

To note about this clone: The identical CDR3 is also encoded by other nucleotide sequences in the sample. This rearrangement joins TRBV7-9 to TRBJ2-7; 7 nucleotides agree with TRBD1. V was clipped by 2 bases and J by 2 bases; unmatched bases: 3. The CDR3 has 14 amino acids. Looked up from germline, CDR1 is SEHNR and CDR2 is FQNEAQ (reference sequence). CDR3 residues: CASSLTGVTYEQYF. CDR3 DNA: TGTGCCAGCAGCTTAACAGGGGTAACCTACGAGCAGTACTTC.

The chain couples TRBV10-1 to TRBJ2-1; 8 bases agree with TRBD2. The CDR3 has 12 residues. J lost 7 bases, V lost 8 bases, and 4 bases had no gene match. Germline lookup yields CDR1 WNHNN and CDR2 SYGVQD (reference sequence). The CDR3 reads CASHGGGNEQFF. CDR3 DNA: TGCGCCAGCCATGGCGGGGGGAATGAGCAGTTCTTC.

This chain connects TRBV6-5 to TRBJ2-2; D gene ambiguous. This CDR3 has 10 amino acids. Germline V CDR1 and CDR2: MNHEY, SVGAGI. V dropped 10 bases and J dropped 3 bases, with 3 bases sitting between them. The CDR3 bases are TGTGCCACCTACACCGGGGAGCTGTTTTTT. It yields the protein CATYTGELFF.

The CDR3, as DNA: TGTGCCAGCAGCCGGCGGTTCTCCTACGAGCAGTACTTC. Protein sequence: CASSRRFSYEQYF. V and J are TRBV5-6 and TRBJ2-7, with unresolved D. V lost 4 bases and J 0 bases, leaving 8 bases between the germline ends. CDR1 SGHDT and CDR2 YYEEEE come from the germline V gene. The CDR3 extends over 13 amino acids.

V usage is TRBV2 and J usage is TRBJ1-1; no firm D call. The CDR3 length is 13 residues. Germline V CDR1 and CDR2: SNHLY, FYNNEI. V was clipped by 10 bases and J by 2 bases, with 14 bases between them. CDR3 region: CATSTEGNTEAFF. CDR3 nucleotide sequence: TGTGCCACCTCCACGGAGGGAAACACTGAAGCTTTCTTT. The full variable domain, completed using reference TRBV2 and TRBJ1-1, is EPEVTQTPSHQVTQMGQEVILRCVPISNHLYFYWYRQILGQKVEFLVSFYNNEISEKSEIFDDQFSVERPDGSNFTLKIRSTKLEDSAMYFCATSTEGNTEAFFGQGTRLTVV.

The gene calls are TRBV18 and TRBJ1-4, with D unresolved. The ends were cut back, 4 bases at V and 7 bases at J, with 13 bases in the middle. Germline V CDR1 and CDR2: KGHSH, LQKENI. The CDR3 consists of 14 residues. CDR3 bases: TGTGCCAGCTCACAGAGCTTCCGGGGTGAAAAACTGTTTTTT. It codes for CASSQSFRGEKLFF.

The chain is built from TRBV28 and TRBJ1-5; the D is unclear. Trimming took 11 bases from V and 3 from J, leaving 11 bases between them. The CDR3 extends over 12 amino acids. Germline V gene data show CDR1 as MDHEN and CDR2 as SYDVKM. The CDR3 DNA follows: TGTGCCTCCCGAGGGCCCAATCAGCCCCAGCATTTT. Translating gives CASRGPNQPQHF.

This rearrangement joins TRBV2 to TRBJ2-1, with 9 positions matching TRBD2. Trimming at V came to 8 bases and at J to 9 bases, leaving 8 bases not matched to a gene. CDR1 is SNHLY, CDR2 FYNNEI, per germline. The CDR3 consists of 13 residues. The CDR3, as DNA: TGTGCCAGCTGGCGGGGGGGACCTATTGAGCAGTTCTTC. This encodes CASWRGGPIEQFF.

The CDR3 DNA sequence: TGTGCCAGCAGCCTATTGGACTATTCCTACGAGCAGTACTTC. It translates to CASSLLDYSYEQYF. The chain joins TRBV3-1 (or the pseudogene TRBV3-2) to TRBJ2-7; TRBD2 is a possible D gene (6 bases). This CDR3 is built from 14 residues. The V gene's germline CDR1 is LGHDT and CDR2 YNNKEL (reference sequence). Trimming stripped 4 bases from V and 1 base from J, with 11 bases between.

This clone came up once. The chain has TRBV5-1 and TRBJ2-2; weak D call: TRBD1 (5 bases). From germline, CDR1 is SGHRS and CDR2 YFSETQ. This CDR3 region has 14 residues. V was trimmed by 2 bases and J by 7 bases, leaving 12 bases between them. CDR3 in amino acids: CASSFRERGGELFF. The CDR3 region has the DNA TGCGCCAGCAGCTTCAGGGAAAGAGGCGGGGAGCTGTTTTTT.